This T cell receptor (beta chain) was captured in a study of blood T cell repertoires in COVID-19. As originally analysed: Amplified reference gene primers provided the basis for estimating nucleated cell counts. Profiled with immunoSEQ multiplex PCR; TCRdb holds only in-frame clones, not every one. V and J calls and clone size are copied from that table; D and trimming were computed from the DNA. The profile shows 220,000 or so clones, about 83% of them singletons. Germline loops: CDR1 KGHSH, CDR2 LQKENI. The ends were cut back, 3 bases at V and 6 bases at J, with 8 bases in the middle. The CDR3 is 12 amino acids. Recruitment covered 20 to 25 US areas and drew participants whose ages spanned about 18 to 100 years. Cohort 3 donors counted as recovered after two negative PCRs, clearance, or resolved symptoms.

The sequenced material came from PBMCs or T cells enriched from blood (not recorded which). This clonotype was obtained from a woman between 50 and 59 years old who had recovered from COVID-19. The genes are TRBV18 and TRBJ1-1; no clear D gene. The CDR3, as DNA: TGTGCCAGCTCACCGTACAGAGCTGAAGCTTTCTTT. Translated, it gives CASSPYRAEAFF. Full variable domain (outside the CDR3, taken from reference TRBV18 and TRBJ1-1): NAGVMQNPRHLVRRRGQEARLRCSPMKGHSHVYWYRQLPEEGLKFMVYLQKENIIDESGMPKERFSAEFPKEGPSILRIQQVVRGDSAAYFCASSPYRAEAFFGQGTRLTVV.